Listed below are T cell receptor beta chains from one sample, sequenced in a study of T cells in tuberculosis. Sequencing was performed with immunoSEQ multiplex PCR; in TCRdb, only in-frame clones are kept and a portion is missing. The table includes approximately 28,000 clones, over 90% detected once. Sequencing was performed on PBMCs. These receptors were taken from a donor under 30 with latent tuberculosis or without tuberculosis infection. Both conserved end residues are part of each CDR3. The D gene is left open where the match is weak. Rows give clone size only sometimes, using once, few, many, or a class for an expanded clone.

D gene	clone size	V gene	J gene	CDR3 length	CDR3 protein	CDR3 DNA
NA	NA	TRBV19	TRBJ1-2	13	CASSSRVRYGYTF	TGTGCCAGTAGTAGCAGGGTTCGGTATGGCTACACCTTC
NA	NA	TRBV19	TRBJ2-1	15	CASSSSRASYNEQFF	TGTGCCAGTAGCAGCTCCAGGGCCTCTTACAATGAGCAGTTCTTC
NA	NA	TRBV2	TRBJ2-3	14	CASIPSEATDTQYF	TGTGCCAGCATACCCTCCGAAGCCACAGATACGCAGTATTTT
TRBD1	NA	TRBV5-1	TRBJ1-6	14	CASSLQGSNSPLHF	TGCGCCAGCAGCTTACAGGGGAGTAATTCACCCCTCCACTTT
NA	NA	TRBV4-1	TRBJ2-2	15	CASSQEGRGTGELFF	TGCGCCAGCAGCCAAGAGGGCCGGGGAACCGGGGAGCTGTTTTTT
NA	NA	TRBV2	TRBJ2-2	15	CASTGAVSDTGELFF	TGTGCCAGCACAGGGGCGGTCAGTGACACCGGGGAGCTGTTTTTT
TRBD1	NA	TRBV27	TRBJ2-4	19	CASSFDRGRNRPAKNIQYF	TGTGCCAGCAGTTTCGACAGGGGGCGAAATCGGCCAGCCAAAAACATTCAGTACTTC
TRBD1	few	TRBV20-1	TRBJ1-1	11	CSARDRQGAFF	TGCAGTGCCCGGGACAGGCAAGGAGCTTTCTTT
NA	NA	TRBV6-5	TRBJ1-1	15	CASSYSRGGNTEAFF	TGTGCCAGCAGTTACTCGCGCGGAGGGAACACTGAAGCTTTCTTT
TRBD1	NA	TRBV6-5	TRBJ1-1	15	CASRDRGRWNTEAFF	TGTGCCAGCCGGGACAGGGGGCGATGGAACACTGAAGCTTTCTTT
TRBD1	NA	TRBV11-2	TRBJ2-7	14	CASSFGQGVYEQYF	TGTGCCAGCAGCTTTGGACAGGGGGTCTACGAGCAGTACTTC
NA	once	TRBV12-5	TRBJ2-1	16	CASGLGLTLWDNEQFF	TGTGCTAGTGGTTTGGGACTAACCCTGTGGGACAATGAGCAGTTCTTC
TRBD2	NA	TRBV9	TRBJ2-6	15	CASSVGLAGGNVLTF	TGTGCCAGCAGCGTAGGCCTAGCGGGAGGGAACGTCCTGACTTTC
NA	NA	TRBV4-2	TRBJ1-3	15	CASAPGSVSGNTIYF	TGTGCCAGCGCACCGGGAAGTGTCTCTGGAAACACCATATATTTT
TRBD1	NA	TRBV11-3	TRBJ2-5	17	CASSLALDGQGGETQYF	TGTGCCAGCAGCTTAGCACTGGACGGACAGGGGGGGGAGACCCAGTACTTC